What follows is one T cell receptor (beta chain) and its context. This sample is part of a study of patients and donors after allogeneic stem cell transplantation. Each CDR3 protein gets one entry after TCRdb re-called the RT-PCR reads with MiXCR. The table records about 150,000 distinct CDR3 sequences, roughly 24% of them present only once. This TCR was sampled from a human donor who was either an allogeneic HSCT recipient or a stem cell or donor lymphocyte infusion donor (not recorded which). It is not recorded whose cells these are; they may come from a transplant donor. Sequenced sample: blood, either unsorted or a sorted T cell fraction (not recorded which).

The CDR3 bases are TGTGCCAGCAGCTTTTCCGGGACAGTAGACTACGAGCAGTACTTC. It yields the protein CASSFSGTVDYEQYF. The rearrangement links TRBV5-6 to TRBJ2-7; 7 bases match TRBD1. The CDR3 has 15 residues. V shed 2 bases and J 3 bases; nucleotides not matched to a gene: 8. CDR1 and CDR2 (germline): SGHDT, YYEEEE.